The entry below describes one T cell receptor (beta chain). The antigen it binds to is not known. No base-level quality is on record; no much larger clone is a single base apart. The data were taken from a study of shared clonotypes between healthy human individuals (dated by TCRdb to 2020 to 2021). General notes on the study: The cohort included a few men and two women between 18 and 49 years of age. For each donor, CD4 naive and CD4 memory were each run on three plates, CD8 naive on two plates, and CD8 memory on one plate. To estimate repertoire size and how much clonotypes are shared between individuals, the study performed deep sequencing of blood TCR repertoires from a handful of healthy adults. Between about 0.9 and 8.9 billion PBMCs per donor were obtained by leukapheresis. Different laboratories and diverse techniques were used to prepare libraries and sequence TCR repertoires, to increase sequencing depth and limit assay-specific biases. The paper's findings and limits, for the study overall: Across several donors, about 5.2% of naive CD4, 3.5% of naive CD8, 2% to 2.5% of memory CD4, and roughly 0.4% of memory CD8 clonotypes were shared. Higher generation probabilities were observed for clonotypes shared by all four sorted-subset donors than for non-shared clonotypes. Based on pairwise subsampling, the degree of clonotype sharing among donors was expected to be affected by sequencing depth. Incomplete sequencing was indicated by rarefaction of sorted-subset datasets, despite the large sequencing depth. Sampling was restricted to blood, and TCR repertoires in tissues likely differ from the TCR repertoires found in blood. The genetic and exposure-history diversity represented was limited by the small number of donors. Naive subsets generally had larger estimated clonotype richness than memory subsets.

Using the deep immunoSEQ assay, TCR CDR3 regions were amplified from genomic DNA by multiplex PCR. For each cell subset, the extracted genomic DNA was distributed evenly across all wells of several immunoSEQ 96-well plates, and each plate served as one replicate. For sorted subsets, 150 to 200 ng genomic DNA, equal to 30,000 or so T cell genomes, was loaded into each replicate PCR. Purified libraries were measured with a Qubit 3.0 fluorometer, size-checked on a Bioanalyzer 2100, and measured again with the KAPA Library Quantification kit. Each immunoSEQ 96-well plate was sequenced on its own single-read 150-cycle Illumina NextSeq 550 flow cell. The source study handled its data this way. The immunoSEQ output contained only junctional sequences without quality scores, so filtering could not match that applied to full-length reads. To assign V/J genes and CDR3, sequences were annotated against IMGT germline references using PyIR, a Python wrapper for IgBLAST v1.9. Reads were filtered out if the reads had weak V/J assignments (E-value above 1e-6), no CDR3, stop codons, out-of-frame junctions, or ambiguous translated residues. V3J clonotypes were defined as sequences sharing an identical inferred V gene, J gene, and CDR3 amino acid sequence. Percentage overlap between repertoires was computed as shared unique clonotypes divided by the size of the smaller repertoire. Repertoire richness was assessed with RTK rarefaction, the Chao1 estimator, and Recon v2.1 estimates of unobserved clonotypes. Generation probabilities for all TCRbeta clonotypes obtained by the gDNA method from a handful of donors were computed using OLGA. Here the immuneACCESS table is served through TCRdb, limited to in-frame sequences with V and J called. Missing clones are a known gap in these copies; in checked studies unresolved V genes cover under half, and the rest lacks a known reason. V and J calls and clone size are as listed in that table; D and trimming were resolved from the DNA. Recorded for this sample are a few million clones; more than 80% of them occurred a single time. Together, the top ten hold roughly 0.36% of the sample.

Healthy HIV-negative adults with no recently reported acute infections or vaccinations were included as donors. Every donor was a Caucasian adult living in Nashville, Tennessee, USA. Magnetic negative selection was used to enrich CD4+ T cells, after which naive cells were positively selected on CD45RA and the negative fraction became the memory subset. After blood collection by leukapheresis, PBMCs were isolated using Ficoll-Histopaque density gradient centrifugation and then cryopreserved in the vapor phase of liquid nitrogen. Analytical flow cytometry was used to check the purity and quantity of every magnetically sorted T cell population. Genomic DNA was isolated from each sorted fraction and quantified by UV absorbance on a Nanodrop 2000c. The receptor was derived from a man between 18 and 29 years old in good health. Some clones in this sample may be carry-over from other donors' samples. Sequencing used naive CD4+ T cells from PBMCs. This specimen's cell subset or site label, interpreted: CD45RA+ positively selected.

The CDR3: CAISERPGQGRNTIYF. The nucleotides are TGTGCCATCAGTGAGCGACCGGGACAGGGTCGAAACACCATATATTTT. The chain couples TRBV10-3 to TRBJ1-3; TRBD1 aligns with 9 central bases. V is trimmed back by 2 bases and J by 5 bases, and the junction contains 7 bases that no gene match accounts for. Inclusive of the bounding cysteine and phenylalanine, the CDR3 is 16 residues long. Left in the record is the CDR3 DNA by itself, 48 bases read in frame from the first base. The germline V gene specifies ENHRY as CDR1 and SYGVKD as CDR2.